The sequence of this T cell receptor beta chain was determined in a study of molecular identifiers for immune sequencing clone quantification. Regarding the study as a whole: Over 99% of CMV-specific effector molecules, but under 1% of naive ones, were in clones above 20 copies. Highly expanded clone sizes could be underestimated by identical TCR molecules that share a barcode.

CDR3 size: 16 residues. Germline V gene lookup returns CDR1 SEHNR and CDR2 FQNEAQ (reference sequence). The germline V and J ends were trimmed by 4 bases and 1 base, with 16 bases remaining between them. In preparing bulk TCR libraries, previously described methods and listed TCR primers were used. TCRdb passed the PCR reads through MiXCR, listing each CDR3 protein once. Of some 91,000 distinct CDR3 sequences listed, 24% are singletons. Regarding this clonotype: What it binds is unknown.

The chain joins TRBV7-9 to TRBJ1-1, with D maybe TRBD1 (5 bases). This clonotype was obtained from a human donor in good health. Some libraries in this study had Jurkat cell RNA spiked in. Source material: naive CD8+ T cells from blood, with Jurkat cell RNA spiked in. This sample's subset: FACS-sorted CD8+CD4-CCR7+CD45RA+ naive T cells. CDR3 sequence (DNA): TGTGCCAGCAGCTCGGGACTTGAGATACAGAACACTGAAGCTTTCTTT. Encoded protein: CASSSGLEIQNTEAFF.